One and the same sample provided the 6 T cell receptor beta chains below, sequenced in a study of shared clonotypes between healthy human individuals. Only in-frame clones appear in the TCRdb table, and some are missing; sequencing was by immunoSEQ multiplex PCR. The sample has around 2.1 million clones, nearly 97% seen once. Sequencing was done on a sample of naive CD4+ T cells sorted from blood. Sample subset: CD45RA+ positively selected. These receptors were obtained from a man aged 18-30 years in good health.

The chain recombines TRBV7-2 with TRBJ2-7, with D perhaps matching TRBD2 (6 bases). The ends were cut back, 4 bases at V and 3 bases at J, with 16 bases in the middle. Germline lookup yields CDR1 SGHTA and CDR2 FQGNSA. This CDR3 is 15 amino acids long. The CDR3 reads CASSSKWGVNYEQYF. The CDR3 DNA is TGTGCCAGCAGCTCGAAATGGGGGGTGAACTACGAGCAGTACTTC.

This rearrangement joins TRBV5-5 to TRBJ1-6; 11 bases agree with TRBD1. The CDR3 consists of 19 residues. Germline CDR1 is SGHKS and CDR2 is YYEKEE (reference sequence). V shed 3 bases and J 0 bases; nucleotides not matched to a gene: 8. The CDR3 here is CASSSAGTGGSSYNSPLHF. The CDR3 region has the DNA TGTGCCAGCAGCTCAGCCGGGACAGGGGGTAGCTCCTATAATTCACCCCTCCACTTT.

This clone was recorded once. The rearrangement joins TRBV11-2 to TRBJ2-5; D is unresolved. Per germline, CDR1 SGHAT and CDR2 FQNNGV. The CDR3 has 13 amino acids. The ends were cut back, 2 bases at V and 3 bases at J, with 7 bases in the middle. The CDR3 is CASSLSVEETQYF. In nucleotides, the CDR3 is TGTGCCAGCAGCTTAAGCGTTGAAGAGACCCAGTACTTC.

This rearrangement joins TRBV28 to TRBJ2-7, with 11 bases that match TRBD2. V shed 8 bases and J 3 bases; nucleotides not matched to a gene: 0. This CDR3 has 12 residues. Germline V gene data show CDR1 as MDHEN and CDR2 as SYDVKM. The CDR3 loop reads CASGLAGYEQYF. The CDR3 DNA follows: TGTGCCAGCGGACTAGCGGGCTACGAGCAGTACTTC.

The V gene is TRBV2, the J gene TRBJ1-1; 8 nucleotides agree with TRBD1. Trimming cost V 6 bases and J 6 bases; bases outside gene matches: 9. Per germline, CDR1 SNHLY and CDR2 FYNNEI. This CDR3 is 14 amino acids long. CDR3 nucleotide sequence: TGTGCCAGCAGCCCCCGACAGGGGCGTCCTGAAGCTTTCTTT. It codes for CASSPRQGRPEAFF.

With regard to this clone: The same CDR3 can be traced to other DNA sequences in this sample. The chain joins TRBV6-5 to TRBJ2-7; TRBD1 matches at 9 bases. This CDR3 spans 14 amino acids. Germline V gene data show CDR1 as MNHEY and CDR2 as SVGAGI. V lost 5 bases and J lost 4; bases outside the gene matches: 6. The CDR3 DNA reads TGTGCCAGCAGTCCCGGGACAGGGCGGTACGAGCAGTACTTC. Translation gives CASSPGTGRYEQYF.